The 19 T cell receptor beta chains listed next were all sequenced from one sample in a study of blood T cells in healthy people across ages. Sample-barcoded 5' priming and a J-beta primer mix drove a second PCR of roughly 6 to 12 cycles. TCRdb reanalysed the 5' RACE reads using MiXCR and keeps one entry per CDR3 protein. The data contain roughly 640,000 distinct CDR3 sequences, around 31% of them singletons. Source material: blood. All receptors come from a woman older than 75 in good health.

Ten or more counts support this clonotype. The chain couples TRBV7-6 to TRBJ2-5; no clear D. CDR3 length: 13 amino acids. Trimming pared 4 bases from V and 4 bases from J, leaving 10 bases between. Germline CDR1 and CDR2: SGHVS and FNYEAQ. CDR3 in DNA: TGTGCCAGCAGCTCCTTGGGTGGAGAGACCCAGTACTTC. Amino acids: CASSSLGGETQYF.

This clonotype was seen at least ten times. V is TRBV6-5 and J is TRBJ2-7, with D possibly being TRBD2 (5 bases). This CDR3 has 11 residues. The germline V gene encodes CDR1 MNHEY and CDR2 SVGAGI. The ends were cut back, 5 bases at V and 3 bases at J, with 5 bases in the middle. CDR3 DNA sequence: TGTGCCAGCAGTCGGGACTACGAGCAGTACTTC. This codes for CASSRDYEQYF.

This clonotype was seen a handful of times. The chain couples TRBV6-5 to TRBJ1-1; the D is unclear. CDR3 length equals 13 residues. V lost 7 bases to trimming and J lost 5 bases, with 14 bases between them. From germline, CDR1 is MNHEY and CDR2 SVGAGI. CDR3 sequence: CASIPGGRTEAFF. CDR3 DNA: TGTGCCAGCATCCCGGGTGGGCGGACTGAAGCTTTCTTT.

With regard to this clonotype: This may be a read error, as it is one base from a much larger clone. This chain joins TRBV2 and TRBJ2-7, with D possibly being TRBD1 (6 bases). The CDR3 has 13 residues. V was pared by 7 bases and J by 2 bases, with 12 bases between. Looked up from germline, CDR1 is SNHLY and CDR2 is FYNNEI. CDR3 in amino acids: CASKGDTAYEQYF. CDR3 DNA: TGTGCCAGCAAGGGGGACACCGCCTACGAGCAGTACTTC.

This clonotype has just a few counts. J is TRBJ2-5 and V is TRBV5-4, with 10 positions matching TRBD2. This CDR3 comprises 17 residues. V was clipped by 4 bases and J by 5 bases; unmatched bases: 14. CDR1 SGHNT and CDR2 YYREEE come from the germline V gene (reference sequence). CDR3 nucleotides: TGTGCCAGCAGCCGACCAAGCGGGGGGGCCCGACACGAGACCCAGTACTTC. Translation: CASSRPSGGARHETQYF.

The sample holds many counts of this clonotype. The gene calls are TRBV7-7 and TRBJ2-7, with TRBD1 matching over 7 bases. The CDR3 covers 15 residues. Germline V gives CDR1 SSHAT, CDR2 FNYEAQ (reference sequence). Trimming cost V 5 bases and J 2 bases; bases outside gene matches: 9. Here the CDR3 reads CASSPFLDRAYEQYF. The DNA of the CDR3 is TGTGCCAGCAGCCCATTTCTTGACAGGGCCTACGAGCAGTACTTC. The full variable domain, its missing parts supplied by reference TRBV7-7 and TRBJ2-7, is GAGVSQSPRYKVTKRGQDVTLRCDPISSHATLYWYQQALGQGPEFLTYFNYEAQPDKSGLPSDRFSAERPEGSISTLTIQRTEQRDSAMYRCASSPFLDRAYEQYFGPGTRLTVT.

This clonotype has only a few counts. V usage is TRBV20-1 and J usage is TRBJ2-1; TRBD2 agrees at 7 bases. The CDR3 extends over 15 amino acids. Germline CDR1 reads DFQATT; CDR2 reads SNEGSKA (reference sequence). V trimming: 0 bases; J trimming: 8 bases; junction bases outside the gene matches: 10. The CDR3 coding sequence is TGCAGTGCTAGAGATCTACGCGGGGGAATCGATGAGCAGTTCTTC. It yields the protein CSARDLRGGIDEQFF.

The chain uses TRBV6-6 and TRBJ1-4; D remains ambiguous. Per germline, CDR1 MNHNY and CDR2 SVGAGI (reference sequence). The CDR3 is made up of 16 amino acids. V dropped 2 bases and J dropped 5 bases, with 15 bases sitting between them. The CDR3 here is CASSYKGGGRNEKLFF. The DNA of the CDR3 is TGTGCCAGCAGTTACAAGGGCGGAGGAAGGAATGAAAAACTGTTTTTT.

This clonotype showed up just a few times. A much larger clone differs by one base, so this may be a read error. CDR3 sequence: CASSPGKGSYNEQYF. The CDR3 bases are TGTGCCAGCAGCCCAGGGAAGGGGTCCTACAATGAGCAGTACTTC. The V call is TRBV6-5, the J call TRBJ2-1, with a tentative D call TRBD1 (5 bases). The J call may not be correct, given that the DNA end is closer to TRBJ2-7. CDR1 and CDR2 from the germline V gene are MNHEY and SVGAGI. The CDR3 runs to 15 residues.

The sample holds many counts of this clonotype. The CDR3 DNA is TGTGCCAGCAGCCCGCCGACGAACCCCTACGAGCAGTACTTC. It codes for CASSPPTNPYEQYF. The rearrangement joins TRBV5-4 to TRBJ2-7, with unresolved D. V was pared by 4 bases and J by 2 bases, with 13 bases between. The CDR3 consists of 14 residues. Per germline, CDR1 SGHNT and CDR2 YYREEE (reference sequence).

This clonotype has just a few counts. The chain recombines TRBV2 with TRBJ2-1, with a weak D call TRBD2 (6 bases). This CDR3 comprises 13 residues. V shed 6 bases and J shed 9 bases, with 15 bases lying between them. Germline CDR1 SNHLY, CDR2 FYNNEI. CDR3 residues: CASREGQLGEQFF. CDR3 nucleotides: TGTGCCAGCAGGGAGGGGCAGCTTGGTGAGCAGTTCTTC. Using reference TRBV2 and TRBJ2-1 for the parts outside the CDR3, the full variable domain is EPEVTQTPSHQVTQMGQEVILRCVPISNHLYFYWYRQILGQKVEFLVSFYNNEISEKSEIFDDQFSVERPDGSNFTLKIRSTKLEDSAMYFCASREGQLGEQFFGPGTRLTVL.

This clonotype was recorded at least ten times. This chain links TRBV29-1 with TRBJ1-2, with D perhaps matching TRBD1 (5 bases). Germline-derived CDR1 and CDR2 are SQVTM and ANQGSEA. Trimming stripped 1 base from V and 11 bases from J, with 11 bases between. This CDR3 is built from 11 residues. The CDR3 nucleotides are TGCAGCGTTGAAGCCCAGGGAGGGTACACCTTC. This encodes CSVEAQGGYTF.

The table lists this clonotype with many counts. The V gene is TRBV5-1, the J gene TRBJ1-2; 8 nucleotides align to TRBD1. Germline-derived CDR1 and CDR2 are SGHRS and YFSETQ. The junction had 7 bases not matched to a gene; V was cut back by 1 base and J by 8 bases. CDR3 length equals 14 residues. The CDR3 region is CASSLTYRGRGYTF. Written as DNA, the CDR3 is TGCGCCAGCAGCTTGACCTACAGGGGGAGAGGCTACACCTTC.

This clonotype showed up many times. The rearrangement links TRBV6-5 to TRBJ2-5; possibly TRBD2 for D (5 bases). The end of the DNA aligns better with TRBJ2-7, so the J call may be wrong. CDR1 is MNHEY and CDR2 is SVGAGI in the germline V gene. This CDR3 is built from 14 residues. The CDR3 spells CASRRGNEALEQYF. In nucleotides, the CDR3 is TGTGCCAGCAGACGGGGTAATGAAGCCCTCGAGCAGTACTTC.

This clonotype has a count of ten or more. The chain recombines TRBV6-2 or TRBV6-3 with TRBJ2-7, with TRBD2 matching 7 bases. V lost 7 bases to trimming and J lost 2 bases; unmatched junction nucleotides: 8. CDR3 size: 14 residues. Per the germline V gene, CDR1 is MNHEY and CDR2 is SVGEGT. This CDR3 is CASTRSGAAYEQYF. Here the CDR3 DNA reads TGTGCCAGCACCCGGAGCGGGGCGGCCTACGAGCAGTACTTC.

In the case of this clonotype: Possible read error: a much larger clone is one base away. The chain couples TRBV14 to TRBJ2-4; possibly TRBD2 for D (6 bases). The J call may be incorrect, as the DNA end agrees better with TRBJ2-7. Germline loops: CDR1 SGHDN, CDR2 FVKESK. The CDR3 length is 16 residues. DNA for the CDR3: TGTGCCAGCAGCCAAGACTTCGCCGGGGGTGCCTACGAGCAGTACTTC. Its protein product is CASSQDFAGGAYEQYF.

This clonotype has just a few counts. Given a much more abundant clone one base away, this may be a read error. This chain links TRBV6-1 with TRBJ1-2; perhaps TRBD1 as D (6 bases). The CDR3 length is 13 residues. Germline V lookup: CDR1 MNHNS, CDR2 SASEGT. The V end lost 8 bases, the J end lost 7 bases, and 17 bases lay between the germline ends. Here the CDR3 reads CASGGRATGGYTF. The CDR3 DNA sequence: TGTGCCAGCGGGGGCAGGGCGACTGGTGGCTACACCTTC.

Ten or more counts support this clonotype. The V call is TRBV5-1, the J call TRBJ2-7; 8 positions agree with TRBD2. V gave up 0 bases and J gave up 3 bases; unmatched junction bases: 2. CDR1 and CDR2 from the germline V gene are SGHRS and YFSETQ. The CDR3 covers 14 residues. CDR3 in amino acids: CASSLAGTSYEQYF. The CDR3 DNA reads as TGCGCCAGCAGCTTGGCTGGGACTAGCTACGAGCAGTACTTC.

This clonotype was found many times. V gene TRBV11-2 combines with J gene TRBJ2-7; D ambiguous. The CDR3 runs to 12 residues. Germline CDR1 is SGHAT and CDR2 is FQNNGV. The germline V and J ends were trimmed by 2 bases and 2 bases, with 4 bases remaining between them. The chain's CDR3 is CASSLPAYEQYF. CDR3 coding DNA: TGTGCCAGCAGCTTACCTGCCTACGAGCAGTACTTC.